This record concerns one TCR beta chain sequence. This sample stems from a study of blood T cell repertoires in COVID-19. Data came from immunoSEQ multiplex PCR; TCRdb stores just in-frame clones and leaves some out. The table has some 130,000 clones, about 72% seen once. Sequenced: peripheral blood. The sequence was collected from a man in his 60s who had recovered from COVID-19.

CDR3 nucleotide sequence: TGTGCCAGCAGCGTAGGGGCAGGGGAAGTTGGAGAGACCCAGTACTTC. Its protein is CASSVGAGEVGETQYF. The genes are TRBV9 and TRBJ2-5; D is possibly TRBD1 (6 bases). The V end lost 0 bases, the J end lost 4 bases, and 16 bases lay between the germline ends. There are 16 residues in the CDR3. CDR1 SGDLS and CDR2 YYNGEE come from the germline V gene.